A selection of T cell receptor beta chains follows, all from one sample in a study of T-cell memory formation after mild COVID-19. TCRdb used MiXCR to reprocess the 5' RACE reads, holding one entry per CDR3 protein. The sample has approximately 430,000 distinct CDR3 sequences, under 25% seen once. The sample comprised PBMCs or a T cell subset sorted from them (not recorded which). All receptors come from an adult woman who had mild COVID-19 (a few samples of this study predate the infection). Cell type and time point are not known. Both conserved end residues are trimmed from each CDR3. A D gene is named only where the DNA matches it firmly. Clone size appears in some rows only: once, few, many, or a class for an expanded clone.

TRBJ1-1,few,TRBV5-6,NA,ASSLDTRVNTEAF
TRBJ2-1,NA,TRBV27,TRBD2,ASSSVAGGWSF
TRBJ2-1,few,TRBV7-6,TRBD2,ASSPLIGGVYNEQF
TRBJ2-2,NA,TRBV11-2,NA,ASSLTGTVRAGELF
TRBJ2-7,NA,TRBV6-5,NA,ASSKDGPAGFYEQY
TRBJ2-1,NA,TRBV24-1,NA,ATSGRQRNEQF
TRBJ1-1,NA,TRBV29-1,NA,SVLHRTEAF
TRBJ2-2,few,TRBV3-1,NA,ASSARLVTGELF
TRBJ2-3,few,TRBV12-3/TRBV12-4,NA,ASSLRATDTQY
TRBJ2-5,few,TRBV24-1,TRBD1,ATSDFYPGQPKGETQY
TRBJ2-5,NA,TRBV9,NA,ASSAVGGETQY
TRBJ2-3,few,TRBV30,TRBD1,AWSEAGTGGGTQY
TRBJ1-3,few,TRBV7-9,TRBD1,ASSSRPGTGVLGNTIY
TRBJ2-3,NA,TRBV7-2,NA,ASSFGGGADTQY
TRBJ2-3,few,TRBV9,TRBD2,ASSVEPGLAGVRTDTQY
TRBJ2-3,NA,TRBV7-3,TRBD2,ASSWGRAKGDTQY
TRBJ1-5,NA,TRBV5-1,NA,ASSLAGPNQPQH
TRBJ1-2,many,TRBV12-3/TRBV12-4,NA,ASSLVANYGYT
TRBJ2-5,many,TRBV4-1,NA,ASSQGEGTFQETQY
TRBJ2-7,few,TRBV12-3/TRBV12-4,TRBD2,ASSFRLAGSYEQY
TRBJ2-6,NA,TRBV20-1,NA,SAPPTGFSGANVLT
TRBJ2-1,NA,TRBV7-2,NA,ASSLERLTFSYNEQF
TRBJ2-1,many,TRBV6-4,TRBD2,ASSWTSENEQF
TRBJ1-2,NA,TRBV7-6,NA,ASSSGPRGLYGYT